A single sample gave rise to the 14 T cell receptor beta chains below, sequenced in a study of T-cell reconstitution after alpha-beta-depleted transplantation in children. Unique molecular identifiers were used in preparing the TCRbeta library. TCRdb used MiXCR to reprocess the PCR reads, holding one entry per CDR3 protein. The sample contains 100,000 to 130,000 distinct CDR3 sequences, about 6% of which appear only once. The sequencing used PBMCs, mostly from graft donor cells, collected 360 days after TCRalphabeta/CD19-depleted stem cell transplant. Source of these receptors: a male patient between 2 and 9 years old who had a stem cell transplant for acute lymphoblastic leukemia, so the T cells may come from the graft donor.

This clonotype has a count of ten or more. The J gene is TRBJ2-7, the V gene TRBV5-6; unclear D gene. Deletions cut 4 bases from V and 1 base from J, with 9 bases between. Germline CDR1 and CDR2: SGHDT and YYEEEE. The CDR3 spans 13 residues. The CDR3 bases are TGTGCCAGCAGCCATCACTCATCCTACGAGCAGTACTTC. Translating gives CASSHHSSYEQYF.

This clonotype has more than one count but fewer than ten. The J gene is TRBJ2-7, the V gene TRBV2; 7 bases line up with TRBD1. The length of the CDR3 is 16 residues. The V segment lost 3 bases and the J segment 0 bases; nucleotides outside the gene matches: 8. Germline CDR1 SNHLY, CDR2 FYNNEI. CDR3 DNA: TGTGCCAGCAGTGACCCCCGGGACAGCGACTCCTACGAGCAGTACTTC. It codes for CASSDPRDSDSYEQYF.

The chain links TRBV11-1 to TRBJ2-1; 13 nucleotides align to TRBD2. Per germline, CDR1 SGHAT and CDR2 FQDESV (reference sequence). CDR3 size: 18 residues. With V trimmed by 5 bases and J by 3 bases, 10 bases remained unmatched. The CDR3 DNA follows: TGTGCCAGCAGCCCGACTAGCGGGAGGTTAATTCGCTACAATGAGCAGTTCTTC. Amino acid sequence: CASSPTSGRLIRYNEQFF.

The sample holds a few counts of this clonotype. J is TRBJ1-1 and V is TRBV28, with D perhaps TRBD1 (5 bases). V lost 4 bases, J lost 0 bases, and 9 bases lay in between. This CDR3 has 14 amino acids. Germline-derived CDR1 and CDR2 are MDHEN and SYDVKM. CDR3 nucleotide sequence: TGTGCCAGCAGTTGGGGGACGCTGAACACTGAAGCTTTCTTT. It encodes CASSWGTLNTEAFF.

This clonotype has a count of ten or more. The chain combines TRBV6-5 with TRBJ2-3, with a weak D call TRBD1 (5 bases). The germline V gene has CDR1 MNHEY and CDR2 SVGAGI. Trimming shortened V by 4 bases and J by 2 bases, and 7 bases separated the two germline ends. The CDR3 runs to 13 residues. The CDR3: CASSLGDTDTQYF. The CDR3 DNA sequence: TGTGCCAGCAGTTTAGGGGACACAGATACGCAGTATTTT.

J is TRBJ2-3 and V is TRBV9; D is undetermined. Trimming shortened V by 0 bases and J by 4 bases, and 9 bases separated the two germline ends. The germline V gene encodes CDR1 SGDLS and CDR2 YYNGEE. The CDR3 loop spans 14 amino acids. This chain's CDR3 is CASSVGVASDTQYF. CDR3 DNA: TGTGCCAGCAGCGTAGGTGTAGCATCAGATACGCAGTATTTT.

V and J are TRBV14 and TRBJ2-5, with D perhaps TRBD1 or TRBD2 (5 bases each). From germline, CDR1 is SGHDN and CDR2 FVKESK. The CDR3 runs 16 residues. Deletions cut 2 bases from V and 0 bases from J, with 13 bases between. CDR3 in DNA: TGTGCCAGCAGCCAACCCGGGACCCCCAACCAAGAGACCCAGTACTTC. This translates into CASSQPGTPNQETQYF.

This clonotype was seen ten or more times. V is TRBV6-2 or TRBV6-3 and J is TRBJ2-2; D is uncertain. This CDR3 is 15 amino acids long. Trimming took off 0 bases at V and 5 bases at J, with 10 bases between the two ends. Germline loops: CDR1 MNHEY, CDR2 SVGEGT. The CDR3 spells CASSYSKVWTGELFF. In DNA form, the CDR3 reads TGTGCCAGCAGTTACTCGAAGGTGTGGACCGGGGAGCTGTTTTTT.

The chain combines TRBV18 with TRBJ2-7; D remains ambiguous. Germline V gene sequence: CDR1 KGHSH, CDR2 LQKENI. The CDR3 spans 15 residues. V lost 5 bases and J 2 bases, leaving 16 bases between the germline ends. CDR3 residues: CASSSAAAVPYEQYF. The CDR3 DNA follows: TGTGCCAGCTCATCTGCCGCGGCAGTACCCTACGAGCAGTACTTC.

At least ten counts were recorded for this clonotype. The V call is TRBV12-3 or TRBV12-4, the J call TRBJ1-2; D is unclear. V was cut by 6 bases and J by 6 bases, with 20 bases left in between. The CDR3 length is 15 residues. This CDR3 reads CASRRGAPNADGYTF. The CDR3 bases are TGTGCCAGCAGAAGAGGAGCCCCAAACGCTGATGGCTACACCTTC.

Many counts were recorded for this clonotype. In DNA, the CDR3 is TGTGCCAGCAGATACGGGACGGAACCCTACGAGCAGTACTTC. This codes for CASRYGTEPYEQYF. This chain uses TRBV7-9 with TRBJ2-7; either TRBD1 or TRBD2 may fit D (5 bases each). The length of the CDR3 is 14 residues. Germline-derived CDR1 and CDR2 are SEHNR and FQNEAQ (reference sequence). The V end was cut by 6 bases, the J end by 2 bases, with 14 bases between.

The sample holds a few counts of this clonotype. V usage is TRBV5-5 and J usage is TRBJ2-7; maybe TRBD2 (6 bases). Germline CDR1 is SGHKS and CDR2 is YYEKEE (reference sequence). The CDR3 is 12 residues long. Trimming removed 4 bases at V and 6 bases at J, with 11 bases between. CDR3 sequence reads: CASSLGEAEQYF. CDR3 DNA sequence: TGTGCCAGCAGCCTCGGGGAGGCCGAGCAGTACTTC. Supplemented by reference TRBV5-5 and TRBJ2-7, the full variable domain reads DAGVTQSPTHLIKTRGQQVTLRCSPISGHKSVSWYQQVLGQGPQFIFQYYEKEERGRGNFPDRFSARQFPNYSSELNVNALLLGDSALYLCASSLGEAEQYFGPGTRLTVT.

At least ten counts were recorded for this clonotype. The J gene is TRBJ2-3, the V gene TRBV9; 8 bases align to TRBD2. The germline V gene has CDR1 SGDLS and CDR2 YYNGEE. The trim removed 4 bases at V and 1 base at J, leaving 2 bases unmatched. The CDR3 has 14 amino acids. The DNA for the CDR3 is TGTGCCAGCAGCCGCGGGAGGCGCACAGATACGCAGTATTTT. It specifies CASSRGRRTDTQYF.

This clonotype was seen many times. The chain links TRBV29-1 to TRBJ2-1; no definite D call. The germline gives CDR1 SQVTM, CDR2 ANQGSEA. The CDR3 extends over 11 amino acids. V was shortened by 1 base and J by 14 bases, with 12 bases between the two germline ends. The DNA for the CDR3 is TGCAGCGTTGAAGCTTTGTATGGGGAGTTCTTC. Protein product: CSVEALYGEFF.